Below, one T cell receptor (beta chain) is given with its context. Its antigen is unknown. Expressed TCRB transcripts were sequenced, since all the RNA that had been isolated was reverse transcribed. This table comes from immunoSEQ multiplex PCR, and its TCRdb copy is limited to in-frame clones, with some not included. The table lists under 400,000 clones, around 12% of them singletons. The entry originates in a study of beta chain features in type 1 diabetes. At the level of the study: All samples together contributed 107,917,701 sorted cells for examination. General study findings and limits: Shorter TCRB CDR3s, moderately but significantly so, were found in Type 1 diabetes patients in all four CD4+ subsets. Whatever favoring of shorter templates PCR might show would apply equally to patients and controls.

The V and J ends lost 6 bases and 6 bases respectively, with 7 bases between them. The CDR3 contains 11 residues. Germline V gives CDR1 LNHDA, CDR2 SQIVND (reference sequence). Sorting that relied on CD45RO/CCR7/CD25/CD127/CD95/CD27 yielded CD4+ naive, central memory, regulatory and stem cell-like memory cells. The sample consisted of naive CD4+ T cells from blood. This chain connects TRBV19 to TRBJ2-3, with D unclear. The origin of this receptor is a woman between 18 and 29 years old with type 1 diabetes. DNA of the CDR3: TGTGCCAGTAGACAACATGATACGCAGTATTTT. This encodes CASRQHDTQYF.